Listed here are 27 T cell receptor beta chains from one sample, sequenced in a study of T cells expressing NK-cell markers. Each CDR3 protein gets one entry in TCRdb, which reprocessed the 5' RACE reads and gives no DNA. Recorded for this sample: hundreds of thousands of distinct CDR3 sequences. The sample was blood T cells: a sorted CD56 or NKG2C T cell subset, CD4+ or CD8+ T cells, or bulk PBMC T cells (not recorded which). All receptors come from a man aged 18 to 30 in good health.

This chain links TRBV9 with TRBJ2-2; the TCRdb D gene call, TRBD2, has no DNA to confirm it. There are 18 residues in the CDR3. The germline CDR1 and CDR2 sequences are SGDLS and YYNGEE. CDR3 sequence reads: CASSVGEGVASNTGELFF. The whole variable domain, remainder taken from reference TRBV9 and TRBJ2-2, is DSGVTQTPKHLITATGQRVTLRCSPRSGDLSVYWYQQSLDQGLQFLIQYYNGEERAKGNILERFSAQQFPDLHSELNLSSLELGDSALYFCASSVGEGVASNTGELFFGEGSRLTVL.

The chain couples TRBV12-3 or TRBV12-4 to TRBJ1-1; TCRdb gives TRBD1 as the D gene, but with no DNA this cannot be confirmed. This CDR3 is built from 13 residues. The CDR3 spells CASSFFDGGQAFF.

Here the CDR3 reads CSAAWTTSDTQYF. The chain has TRBV20-1 and TRBJ2-3; the D call from TCRdb, TRBD2, cannot be confirmed without DNA. The germline gives CDR1 DFQATT, CDR2 SNEGSKA (reference sequence). The CDR3 is made up of 13 amino acids.

The V and J genes are TRBV20-1 and TRBJ2-7. Germline CDR1 reads DFQATT; CDR2 reads SNEGSKA (reference sequence). The CDR3 covers 14 residues. CDR3 loop: CSARDSLASYEQYF.

The chain has TRBV11-2 and TRBJ2-1; TCRdb lists TRBD2, though no DNA is available to test this call. Germline V gives CDR1 SGHAT, CDR2 FQNNGV. This CDR3 is built from 15 residues. This CDR3 is CASSLGLAGGREQFF.

The genes are TRBV7-2 and TRBJ2-1; TCRdb's assignment of TRBD1 cannot be checked, as there is no DNA. CDR1 and CDR2 (germline): SGHTA, FQGNSA. This CDR3 spans 13 amino acids. This chain's CDR3 is CASSSSTGYRQFF.

The V gene is TRBV28, the J gene TRBJ2-1; TCRdb indicates TRBD2, and absent DNA this call remains unverified. The CDR3 contains 14 residues. In germline, CDR1 is MDHEN, CDR2 SYDVKM. CDR3 residues: CASRTSGRGNEQFF.

The chain uses TRBV12-3 or TRBV12-4 and TRBJ1-1; TCRdb picks TRBD1, but there is no DNA to check that call. The length of the CDR3 is 16 residues. Here the CDR3 reads CASSFRTGGRNTEAFF.

V is TRBV28 and J is TRBJ1-5; TCRdb reports TRBD1, a call that lacks DNA to check it against. Germline-derived CDR1 and CDR2 are MDHEN and SYDVKM. This CDR3 is built from 15 residues. CDR3 protein: CASLKTGAYNQPQHF.

The chain employs TRBV7-9 and TRBJ1-1; TCRdb outputs TRBD1, but without DNA this stays unchecked. The CDR3 is 16 amino acids. The germline gives CDR1 SEHNR, CDR2 FQNEAQ (reference sequence). Here the CDR3 reads CASSHLQGQGDTEAFF.

The chain employs TRBV5-1 and TRBJ2-4; the D call of TRBD2 rests on TCRdb alone, since no DNA is present to check it. The germline CDR1 and CDR2 sequences are SGHRS and YFSETQ. CDR3 length equals 15 residues. CDR3 sequence: CASSPTRGGFNIQYF.

V is TRBV6-2 or TRBV6-3 and J is TRBJ2-2. Germline V gives CDR1 MNHEY, CDR2 SVGEGT. The CDR3 loop spans 11 amino acids. The CDR3 region is CASSYPGELFF.

CDR3 amino acids: CATASGLETQYF. J is TRBJ2-5 and V is TRBV2. CDR1 SNHLY and CDR2 FYNNEI come from the germline V gene. The CDR3 is 12 amino acids. Drawing the rest from reference TRBV2 and TRBJ2-5, the complete variable domain is EPEVTQTPSHQVTQMGQEVILRCVPISNHLYFYWYRQILGQKVEFLVSFYNNEISEKSEIFDDQFSVERPDGSNFTLKIRSTKLEDSAMYFCATASGLETQYFGPGTRLLVL.

The chain is built from TRBV29-1 and TRBJ2-5; TCRdb's D call, TRBD2, is unchecked because there is no DNA. The CDR3 runs 12 residues. CDR1 and CDR2 (germline): SQVTM, ANQGSEA. CDR3 residues: CSPLIEGETQYF.

The rearrangement joins TRBV27 to TRBJ2-1. CDR1 and CDR2 (germline): MNHEY, SMNVEV (reference sequence). The CDR3 extends over 14 amino acids. CDR3 in amino acids: CASSLWGSKNEQFF.

The chain joins TRBV12-3 or TRBV12-4 to TRBJ1-2; TCRdb lists TRBD1, though no DNA is available to test this call. This CDR3 comprises 20 residues. CDR3 residues: CASSPAPLWGTSQGFYGYTF.

The V and J genes are TRBV29-1 and TRBJ2-3; the D gene TCRdb calls, TRBD2, cannot be checked with no DNA. Germline lookup yields CDR1 SQVTM and CDR2 ANQGSEA. This CDR3 is built from 14 residues. CDR3 loop: CSASVGGLTDTQYF.

The chain uses TRBV28 and TRBJ2-2; the TCRdb D gene call, TRBD2, has no DNA to confirm it. The CDR3 is made up of 15 amino acids. Germline lookup yields CDR1 MDHEN and CDR2 SYDVKM. The CDR3 loop reads CASNIAGVSAGELFF.

V gene TRBV20-1 combines with J gene TRBJ2-3; the TCRdb D gene call, TRBD2, has no DNA to confirm it. CDR3 length equals 15 residues. The germline gives CDR1 DFQATT, CDR2 SNEGSKA (reference sequence). Here the CDR3 reads CSARLSLADTDTQYF.

CDR3 region: CASRGTPSSGNTIYF. This chain uses TRBV10-2 with TRBJ1-3; the D call from TCRdb, TRBD1, cannot be confirmed without DNA. In germline, CDR1 is WSHSY, CDR2 SAAADI. This CDR3 is 15 amino acids long.

The rearrangement joins TRBV12-3 or TRBV12-4 to TRBJ2-4; TCRdb's D gene call, TRBD1, goes unchecked for lack of DNA. CDR3 length: 14 amino acids. The CDR3 spells CASSMTGAGNIQYF.

This rearrangement joins TRBV12-3 or TRBV12-4 to TRBJ1-1; there is no DNA to check the TCRdb D call of TRBD1. CDR3 length: 15 residues. The CDR3 sequence is CASSLQGVVNTEAFF.

CDR3 protein: CSATIWGADTQYF. This chain connects TRBV20-1 to TRBJ2-3. The germline V gene has CDR1 DFQATT and CDR2 SNEGSKA (reference sequence). This CDR3 has 13 amino acids.

The rearrangement links TRBV15 to TRBJ2-7; lacking DNA, the TRBD2 call made by TCRdb goes unchecked. CDR1 is LNHNV and CDR2 is YYDKDF in the germline V gene (reference sequence). The CDR3 has 15 amino acids. The CDR3 spells CATSVGSGYSYEQYF.

The chain employs TRBV2 and TRBJ1-1. The length of the CDR3 is 16 residues. Germline V gene sequence: CDR1 SNHLY, CDR2 FYNNEI. This chain's CDR3 is CASSDTGRLELTEAFF.

This chain joins TRBV4-1 and TRBJ2-5. This CDR3 region has 13 residues. The germline V gene has CDR1 MGHRA and CDR2 YSYEKL. The CDR3: CASSQGHGLTQYF.

The genes are TRBV5-4 and TRBJ2-1; lacking DNA, the TRBD2 call made by TCRdb goes unchecked. Germline-derived CDR1 and CDR2 are SGHNT and YYREEE (reference sequence). CDR3 size: 15 residues. The CDR3 sequence is CASSFLGLAYNEQFF.